These T cell receptor beta chains were read from a single sample in a study of preoperative IRX-2 immunotherapy in early breast cancer. Measured with immunoSEQ multiplex PCR; TCRdb has only the in-frame clones, and not every one. The sample lists 25,000 or so clones, 80% to 90% occurring once. The sample consisted of tumor tissue, taken after IRX-2 immunotherapy. These receptors were obtained from a human donor with breast cancer. Each CDR3 is given with its conserved first and last residue. The D gene is left open where the match is weak. Clone size appears in some rows only: once, few, many, or a class for an expanded clone.

D: TRBD1
length: 15
V: TRBV5-1
size: NA
J: TRBJ2-1
DNA: TGCGCCAGCAGCTTAAGCCCGACAGGGGTCAATGAGCAGTTCTTC
CDR3: CASSLSPTGVNEQFF

D: TRBD1
length: 14
V: TRBV10-3
size: NA
J: TRBJ2-5
DNA: TGTGCCATCAGTAGGACAGGGGTTGGAGAGACCCAGTACTTC
CDR3: CAISRTGVGETQYF

D: TRBD2
length: 15
V: TRBV4-1
size: NA
J: TRBJ2-1
DNA: TGCGCCAGCAGCCAAGAGGGACTAGGAAACAATGAGCAGTTCTTC
CDR3: CASSQEGLGNNEQFF

D: NA
length: 13
V: TRBV6-6
size: few
J: TRBJ1-1
DNA: TGTGCCAGCAGCCTTCGAAATGGGGGTGAAGCTTTCTTT
CDR3: CASSLRNGGEAFF

D: NA
length: 14
V: TRBV7-8
size: NA
J: TRBJ1-2
DNA: TGTGCCAGCAGCTTATTGCCGCATTCCTATGGCTACACCTTC
CDR3: CASSLLPHSYGYTF

D: NA
length: 14
V: TRBV5-6
size: NA
J: TRBJ1-2
DNA: TGTGCCAGCAGCTTGTGGGGGGAACCCTATGGCTACACCTTC
CDR3: CASSLWGEPYGYTF

D: TRBD1
length: 12
V: TRBV29-1
size: NA
J: TRBJ1-1
DNA: TGCAGCGTTGGGGACAGGGGTTTGTTCGATTTCTTT
CDR3: CSVGDRGLFDFF

D: TRBD2
length: 13
V: TRBV6-5
size: NA
J: TRBJ2-7
DNA: TGTGCCAGCAGCAGGACTAGCGGATACGAGCAGTACTTC
CDR3: CASSRTSGYEQYF

D: TRBD1
length: 14
V: TRBV6-5
size: NA
J: TRBJ1-1
DNA: TGTGCCAGCAGTGCCCGACAGGGTTGGACTGAAGCTTTCTTT
CDR3: CASSARQGWTEAFF

D: NA
length: 14
V: TRBV11-3
size: NA
J: TRBJ2-1
DNA: TGTGCCAGCAGCTTAGTAGGCGACTACAATGAGCAGTTCTTC
CDR3: CASSLVGDYNEQFF

D: TRBD2
length: 14
V: TRBV6-6
size: NA
J: TRBJ2-1
DNA: TGTGCCAGCAGTACCGCTAGCGGGGGCCGTGAGCAGTTCTTC
CDR3: CASSTASGGREQFF

D: NA
length: 14
V: TRBV2
size: few
J: TRBJ1-6
DNA: TGTGCCAGCAGTGGACAGCGCCCAGGTTCACCCCTCCACTTT
CDR3: CASSGQRPGSPLHF

D: TRBD1
length: 14
V: TRBV5-6
size: NA
J: TRBJ1-2
DNA: TGTGCCAGCAGCATCCGACAGGGACACTATGGCTACACCTTC
CDR3: CASSIRQGHYGYTF

D: NA
length: 14
V: TRBV18
size: few
J: TRBJ1-2
DNA: TGTGCCAGCTCACCACCGACTGAATCCTATGGCTACACCTTC
CDR3: CASSPPTESYGYTF

D: NA
length: 17
V: TRBV18
size: NA
J: TRBJ1-5
DNA: TGTGCCAGCTCACCAAAAGTAGGGGGGGATAGCAATCAGCCCCAGCATTTT
CDR3: CASSPKVGGDSNQPQHF

D: TRBD1
length: 13
V: TRBV7-9
size: few
J: TRBJ1-2
DNA: TGTGCCAGCAGCTCCCAGGGGGCGCAGGGCTACACCTTC
CDR3: CASSSQGAQGYTF

D: NA
length: 14
V: TRBV7-9
size: NA
J: TRBJ1-6
DNA: TGTGCCAGCAGCCCCAACCTCAGGGGTTCACCCCTCCACTTT
CDR3: CASSPNLRGSPLHF

D: NA
length: 15
V: TRBV4-1
size: NA
J: TRBJ2-7
DNA: TGCGCCAGCAGCCAAGTGCGGGGGCGCACCTACGAGCAGTACTTC
CDR3: CASSQVRGRTYEQYF

D: TRBD2
length: 15
V: TRBV7-6
size: NA
J: TRBJ2-1
DNA: TGTGCCAGCAGCGGACCTAGCGGGGTCTACAATGAGCAGTTCTTC
CDR3: CASSGPSGVYNEQFF

D: NA
length: 12
V: TRBV7-2
size: NA
J: TRBJ2-3
DNA: TGTGCCAGCAGCTTAGTTCGGGATACGCAGTATTTT
CDR3: CASSLVRDTQYF

D: NA
length: 14
V: TRBV27
size: NA
J: TRBJ2-1
DNA: TGTGCCAGCAGTTGGGACATAGAAAGGGATGAGCAGTTCTTC
CDR3: CASSWDIERDEQFF

D: TRBD2
length: 16
V: TRBV9
size: NA
J: TRBJ2-5
DNA: TGTGCCAGCAGCGTAGACCTAGCGGGAGGATTAGAGACCCAGTACTTC
CDR3: CASSVDLAGGLETQYF

D: NA
length: 12
V: TRBV6-5
size: NA
J: TRBJ1-6
DNA: TGTGCCTCAACGGGCGCCAATTCACCCCTCCACTTT
CDR3: CASTGANSPLHF

D: TRBD2
length: 15
V: TRBV10-3
size: NA
J: TRBJ2-7
DNA: TGTGCCATCAGGTTAAGCGGGGGGGTCTCCTACGAGCAGTACTTC
CDR3: CAIRLSGGVSYEQYF

D: NA
length: 13
V: TRBV5-1
size: NA
J: TRBJ1-5
DNA: TGCCCGATCTTCGGGGCGGGAATTCAGCCCCAGCATTTT
CDR3: CPIFGAGIQPQHF

D: TRBD1
length: 16
V: TRBV6-6
size: NA
J: TRBJ2-7
DNA: TGTGCCAGCAGTCGTCAAAAGCGGACAGGGGTATACGAGCAGTACTTC
CDR3: CASSRQKRTGVYEQYF

D: NA
length: 14
V: TRBV27
size: once
J: TRBJ2-5
DNA: TGTGCCAGCAGTACAGGACAGTTCGCAGAGACCCAGTACTTC
CDR3: CASSTGQFAETQYF

D: TRBD1
length: 15
V: TRBV9
size: NA
J: TRBJ1-4
DNA: TGTGCCAGCAGCCAGGGACAGGGCCGAGGGGAAAAACTGTTTTTT
CDR3: CASSQGQGRGEKLFF

D: NA
length: 11
V: TRBV28
size: NA
J: TRBJ1-1
DNA: TGTGCCAGCACTAGATACACTGAAGCTTTCTTT
CDR3: CASTRYTEAFF

D: NA
length: 15
V: TRBV18
size: NA
J: TRBJ2-3
DNA: TGTGCCAGCTCACGGGCAGGGGACTCCACAGATACGCAGTATTTT
CDR3: CASSRAGDSTDTQYF